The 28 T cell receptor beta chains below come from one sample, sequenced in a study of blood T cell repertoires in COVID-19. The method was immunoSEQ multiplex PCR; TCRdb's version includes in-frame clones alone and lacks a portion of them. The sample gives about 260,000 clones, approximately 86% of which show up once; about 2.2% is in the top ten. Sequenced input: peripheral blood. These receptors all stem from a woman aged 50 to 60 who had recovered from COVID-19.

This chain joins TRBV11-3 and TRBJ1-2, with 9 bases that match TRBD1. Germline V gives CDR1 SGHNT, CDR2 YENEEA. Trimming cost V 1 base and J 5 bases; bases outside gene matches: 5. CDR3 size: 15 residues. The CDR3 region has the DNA TGTGCCAGCAGCTTAGTCCTTGGACAGGGGTATGGCTACACCTTC. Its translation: CASSLVLGQGYGYTF.

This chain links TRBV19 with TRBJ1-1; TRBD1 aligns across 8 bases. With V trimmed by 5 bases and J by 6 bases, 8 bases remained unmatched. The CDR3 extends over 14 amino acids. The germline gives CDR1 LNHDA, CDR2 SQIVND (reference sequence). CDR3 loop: CASSPQGAPAEAFF. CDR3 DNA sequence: TGTGCCAGTAGTCCTCAGGGGGCTCCGGCTGAAGCTTTCTTT.

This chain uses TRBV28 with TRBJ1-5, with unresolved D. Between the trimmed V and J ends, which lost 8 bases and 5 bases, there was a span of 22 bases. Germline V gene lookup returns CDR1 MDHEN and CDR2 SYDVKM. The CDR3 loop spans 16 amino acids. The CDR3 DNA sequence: TGTGCCAGCTCCTCTGTGGGGTTCGGGGTCGATCAGCCCCAGCATTTT. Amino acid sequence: CASSSVGFGVDQPQHF.

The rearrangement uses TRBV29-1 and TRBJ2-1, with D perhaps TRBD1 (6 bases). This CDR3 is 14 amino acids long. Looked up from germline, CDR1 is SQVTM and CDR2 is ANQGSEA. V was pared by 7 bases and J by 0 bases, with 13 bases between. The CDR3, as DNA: TGCAGCGGGGGAACAGGGAGCTCCTACAATGAGCAGTTCTTC. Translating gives CSGGTGSSYNEQFF.

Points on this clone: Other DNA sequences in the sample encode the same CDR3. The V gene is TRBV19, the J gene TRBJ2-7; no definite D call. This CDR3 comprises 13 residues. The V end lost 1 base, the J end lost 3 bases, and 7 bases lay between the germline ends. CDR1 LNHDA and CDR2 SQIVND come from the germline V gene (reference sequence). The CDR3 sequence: CASSIGRGYEQYF. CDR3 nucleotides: TGTGCCAGTAGTATAGGGAGAGGCTACGAGCAGTACTTC.

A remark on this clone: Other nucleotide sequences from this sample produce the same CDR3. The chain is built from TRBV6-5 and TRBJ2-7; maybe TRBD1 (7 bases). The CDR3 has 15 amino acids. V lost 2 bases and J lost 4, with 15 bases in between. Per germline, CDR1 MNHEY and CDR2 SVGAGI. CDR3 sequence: CASSYQGGSSYEQYF. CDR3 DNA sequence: TGTGCCAGCAGTTACCAGGGGGGCTCCTCTTACGAGCAGTACTTC.

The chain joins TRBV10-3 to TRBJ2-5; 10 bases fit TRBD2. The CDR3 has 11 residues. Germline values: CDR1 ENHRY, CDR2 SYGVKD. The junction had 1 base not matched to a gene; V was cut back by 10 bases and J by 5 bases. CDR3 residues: CASSGGETQYF. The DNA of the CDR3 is TGTGCCAGTAGCGGGGGGGAGACCCAGTACTTC.

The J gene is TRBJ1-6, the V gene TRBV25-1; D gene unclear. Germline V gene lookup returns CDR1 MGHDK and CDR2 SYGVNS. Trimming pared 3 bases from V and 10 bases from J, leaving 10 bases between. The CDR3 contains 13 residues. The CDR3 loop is CASSEVGRSPLHF. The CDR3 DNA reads TGTGCCAGCAGTGAGGTAGGGAGGTCACCCCTCCACTTT.

The CDR3 here is CASSMRADSYGYTF. For the CDR3, the DNA is TGTGCCAGCTCTATGAGAGCGGACAGCTATGGCTACACCTTC. This rearrangement joins TRBV18 to TRBJ1-2, with a tentative D call TRBD1 (6 bases). Germline V gene data show CDR1 as KGHSH and CDR2 as LQKENI. Deletions cut 6 bases from V and 4 bases from J, with 15 bases between. CDR3 length equals 14 residues.

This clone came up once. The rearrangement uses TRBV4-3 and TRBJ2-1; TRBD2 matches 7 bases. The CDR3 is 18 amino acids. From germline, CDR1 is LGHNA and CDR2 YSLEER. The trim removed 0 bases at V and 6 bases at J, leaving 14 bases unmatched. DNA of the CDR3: TGCGCCAGCAGCCAAGATGGGGCGGCGGGGGAAGGGATCAATGAGCAGTTCTTC. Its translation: CASSQDGAAGEGINEQFF.

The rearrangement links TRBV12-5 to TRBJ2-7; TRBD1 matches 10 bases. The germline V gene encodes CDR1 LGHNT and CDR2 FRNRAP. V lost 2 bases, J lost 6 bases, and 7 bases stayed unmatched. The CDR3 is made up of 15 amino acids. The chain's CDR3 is CASGLFLTGGGEQYF. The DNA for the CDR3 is TGTGCTAGTGGTTTGTTCTTGACAGGGGGCGGCGAGCAGTACTTC. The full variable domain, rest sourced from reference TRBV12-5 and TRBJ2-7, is DARVTQTPRHKVTEMGQEVTMRCQPILGHNTVFWYRQTMMQGLELLAYFRNRAPLDDSGMPKDRFSAEMPDATLATLKIQPSEPRDSAVYFCASGLFLTGGGEQYFGPGTRLTVT.

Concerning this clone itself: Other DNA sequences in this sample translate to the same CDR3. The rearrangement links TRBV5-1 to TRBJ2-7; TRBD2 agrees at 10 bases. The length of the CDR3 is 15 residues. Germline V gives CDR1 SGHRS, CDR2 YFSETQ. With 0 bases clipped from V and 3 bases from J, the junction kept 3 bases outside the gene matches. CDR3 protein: CASSLELAGNYEQYF. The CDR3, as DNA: TGCGCCAGCAGCTTGGAACTAGCGGGGAACTACGAGCAGTACTTC.

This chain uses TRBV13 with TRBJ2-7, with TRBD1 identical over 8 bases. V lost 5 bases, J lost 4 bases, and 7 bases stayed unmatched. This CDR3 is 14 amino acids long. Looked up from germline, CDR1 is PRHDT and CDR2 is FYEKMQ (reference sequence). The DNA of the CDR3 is TGTGCCAGCAGCGGAATGACAGGGGATTACGAGCAGTACTTC. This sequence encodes CASSGMTGDYEQYF. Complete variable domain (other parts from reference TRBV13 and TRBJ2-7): AAGVIQSPRHLIKEKRETATLKCYPIPRHDTVYWYQQGPGQDPQFLISFYEKMQSDKGSIPDRFSAQQFSDYHSELNMSSLELGDSALYFCASSGMTGDYEQYFGPGTRLTVT.

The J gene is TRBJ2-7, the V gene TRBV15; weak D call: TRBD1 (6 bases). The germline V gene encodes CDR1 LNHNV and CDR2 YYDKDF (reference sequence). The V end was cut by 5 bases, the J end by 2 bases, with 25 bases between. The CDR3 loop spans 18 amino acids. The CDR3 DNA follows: TGTGCCACCAGCGGCCCGGGGCCGACAGGCCCTAAGCCCTACGAGCAGTACTTC. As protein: CATSGPGPTGPKPYEQYF.

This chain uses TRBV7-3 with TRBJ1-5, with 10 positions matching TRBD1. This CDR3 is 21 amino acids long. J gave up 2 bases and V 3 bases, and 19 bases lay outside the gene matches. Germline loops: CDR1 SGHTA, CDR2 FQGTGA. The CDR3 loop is CASSLFGWGTGDFACNQPQHF. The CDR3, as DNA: TGTGCCAGCAGCTTGTTTGGGTGGGGGACAGGGGATTTTGCTTGCAATCAGCCCCAGCATTTT.

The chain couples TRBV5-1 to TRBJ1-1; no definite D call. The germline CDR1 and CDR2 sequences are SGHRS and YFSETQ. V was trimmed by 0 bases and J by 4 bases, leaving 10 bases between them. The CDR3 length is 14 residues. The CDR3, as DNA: TGCGCCAGCAGCTTGGGACCTGGAGGCACTGAAGCTTTCTTT. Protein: CASSLGPGGTEAFF.

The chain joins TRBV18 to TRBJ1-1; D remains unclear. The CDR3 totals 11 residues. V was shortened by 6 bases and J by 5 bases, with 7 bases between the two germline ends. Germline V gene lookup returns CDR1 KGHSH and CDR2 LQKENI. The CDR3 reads CASSLGTEAFF. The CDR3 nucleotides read TGTGCCAGCTCCCTCGGGACTGAAGCTTTCTTT. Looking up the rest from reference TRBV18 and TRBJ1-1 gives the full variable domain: NAGVMQNPRHLVRRRGQEARLRCSPMKGHSHVYWYRQLPEEGLKFMVYLQKENIIDESGMPKERFSAEFPKEGPSILRIQQVVRGDSAAYFCASSLGTEAFFGQGTRLTVV.

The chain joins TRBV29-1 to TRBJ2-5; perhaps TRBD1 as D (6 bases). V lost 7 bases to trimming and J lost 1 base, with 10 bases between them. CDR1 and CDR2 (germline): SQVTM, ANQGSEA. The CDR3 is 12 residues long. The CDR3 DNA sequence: TGCAGCGCCGGACAGTCCCAAGAGACCCAGTACTTC. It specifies CSAGQSQETQYF.

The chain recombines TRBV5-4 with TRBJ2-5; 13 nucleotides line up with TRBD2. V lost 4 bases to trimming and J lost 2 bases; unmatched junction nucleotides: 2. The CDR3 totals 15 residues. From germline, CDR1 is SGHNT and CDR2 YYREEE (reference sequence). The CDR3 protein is CASSPGLAGQETQYF. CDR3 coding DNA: TGTGCCAGCAGCCCGGGACTAGCGGGACAAGAGACCCAGTACTTC.

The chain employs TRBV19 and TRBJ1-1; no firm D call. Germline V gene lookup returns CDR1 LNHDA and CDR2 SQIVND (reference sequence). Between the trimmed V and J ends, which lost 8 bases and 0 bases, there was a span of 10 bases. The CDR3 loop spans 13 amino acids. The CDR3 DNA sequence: TGTGCCAGTTTTAACGAGATGAACACTGAAGCTTTCTTT. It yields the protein CASFNEMNTEAFF.

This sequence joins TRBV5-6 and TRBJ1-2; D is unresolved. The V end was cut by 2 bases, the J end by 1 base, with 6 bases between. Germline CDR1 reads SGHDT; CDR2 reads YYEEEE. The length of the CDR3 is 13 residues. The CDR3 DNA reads TGTGCCAGCAGCTTTACAAGTAACTATGGCTACACCTTC. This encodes CASSFTSNYGYTF.

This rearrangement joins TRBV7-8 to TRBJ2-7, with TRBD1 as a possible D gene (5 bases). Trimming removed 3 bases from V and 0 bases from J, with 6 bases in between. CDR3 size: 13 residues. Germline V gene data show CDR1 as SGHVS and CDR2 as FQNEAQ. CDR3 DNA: TGTGCCAGCAGCTTTACAGGCTCCTACGAGCAGTACTTC. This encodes CASSFTGSYEQYF.

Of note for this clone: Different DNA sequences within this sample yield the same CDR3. This CDR3 is CASSLDSYNEQFF. In nucleotides, the CDR3 is TGTGCCAGCAGTCTCGACAGCTACAATGAGCAGTTCTTC. This rearrangement joins TRBV6-5 to TRBJ2-1; the D gene is possibly TRBD1 (5 bases). The CDR3 length is 13 residues. Germline-derived CDR1 and CDR2 are MNHEY and SVGAGI. The V gene lost 5 bases and the J gene lost 3 bases, with 8 bases spanning the gap.

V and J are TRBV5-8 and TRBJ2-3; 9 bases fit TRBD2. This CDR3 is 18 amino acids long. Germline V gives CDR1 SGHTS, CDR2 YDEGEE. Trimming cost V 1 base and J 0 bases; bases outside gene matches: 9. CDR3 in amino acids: CASSLIAAGGASTDTQYF. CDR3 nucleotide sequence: TGTGCCAGCAGCTTGATCGCCGCGGGGGGGGCTAGCACAGATACGCAGTATTTT.

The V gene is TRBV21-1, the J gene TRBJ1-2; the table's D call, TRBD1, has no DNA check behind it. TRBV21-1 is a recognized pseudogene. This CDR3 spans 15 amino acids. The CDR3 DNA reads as TGTGCCAGCAGCAAAGCGTCCGGGACAGGGCGAGGCTACACCTTC. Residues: CASSKASGTGRGYTF.

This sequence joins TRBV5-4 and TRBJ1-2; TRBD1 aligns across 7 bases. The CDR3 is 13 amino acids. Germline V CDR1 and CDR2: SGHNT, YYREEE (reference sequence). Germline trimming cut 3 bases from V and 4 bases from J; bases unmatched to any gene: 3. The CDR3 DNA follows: TGTGCCAGCAGCTCCCGGGACAGCTATGGCTACACCTTC. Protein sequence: CASSSRDSYGYTF.

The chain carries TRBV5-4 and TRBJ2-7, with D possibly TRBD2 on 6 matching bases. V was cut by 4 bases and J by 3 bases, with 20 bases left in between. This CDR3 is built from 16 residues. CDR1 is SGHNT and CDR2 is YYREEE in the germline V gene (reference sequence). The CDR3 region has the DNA TGTGCCAGCAGCCCCGGGACTCCCAGCTCCCTCTACGAGCAGTACTTC. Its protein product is CASSPGTPSSLYEQYF.

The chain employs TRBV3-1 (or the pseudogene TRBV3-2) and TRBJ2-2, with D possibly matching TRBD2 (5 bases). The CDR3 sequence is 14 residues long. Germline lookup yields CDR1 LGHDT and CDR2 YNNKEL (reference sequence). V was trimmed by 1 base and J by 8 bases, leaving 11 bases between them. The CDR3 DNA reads TGTGCCAGCAGCCAAGGAACTAGTTCTGGGGAGCTGTTTTTT. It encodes CASSQGTSSGELFF.